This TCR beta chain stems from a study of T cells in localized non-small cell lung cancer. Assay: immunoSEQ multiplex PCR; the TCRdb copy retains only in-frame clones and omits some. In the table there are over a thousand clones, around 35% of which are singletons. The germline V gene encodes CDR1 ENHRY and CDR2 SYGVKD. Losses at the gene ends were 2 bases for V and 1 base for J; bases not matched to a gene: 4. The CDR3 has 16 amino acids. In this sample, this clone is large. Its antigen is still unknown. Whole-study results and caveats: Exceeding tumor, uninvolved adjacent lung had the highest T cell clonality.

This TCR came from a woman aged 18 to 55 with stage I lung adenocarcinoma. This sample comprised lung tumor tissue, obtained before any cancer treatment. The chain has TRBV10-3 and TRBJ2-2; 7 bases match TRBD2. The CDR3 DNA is TGTGCCATCAGTGAGGTGGCTAGCGGGAACACCGGGGAGCTGTTTTTT. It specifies CAISEVASGNTGELFF.